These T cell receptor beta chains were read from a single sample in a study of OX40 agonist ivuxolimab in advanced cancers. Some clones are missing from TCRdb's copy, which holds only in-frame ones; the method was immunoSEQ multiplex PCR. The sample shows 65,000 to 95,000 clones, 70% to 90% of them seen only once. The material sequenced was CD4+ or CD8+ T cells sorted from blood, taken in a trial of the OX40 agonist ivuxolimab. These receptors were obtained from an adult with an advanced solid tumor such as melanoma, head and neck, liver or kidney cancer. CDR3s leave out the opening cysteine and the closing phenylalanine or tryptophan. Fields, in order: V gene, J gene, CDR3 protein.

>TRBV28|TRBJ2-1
ASSGLASPHEQF
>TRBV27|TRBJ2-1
ASSLRGGIMDEQF
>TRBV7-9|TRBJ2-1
ASSMLDEQF
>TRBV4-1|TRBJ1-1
ASSQDGAGAYTEAF
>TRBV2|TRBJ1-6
ASSRSAAAGYSPLH
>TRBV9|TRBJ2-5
ASSDPLGLAGGETQY
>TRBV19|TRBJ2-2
ASRVASGIYTGELF
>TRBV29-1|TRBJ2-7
SVEDRASGTYEQY
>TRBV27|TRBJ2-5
ASSPYQGTVETQY
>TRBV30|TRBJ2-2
AWSTKTGSTGELF
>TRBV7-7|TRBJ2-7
ASSLFPTYEQY
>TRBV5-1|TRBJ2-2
ASSPMGGGVDTGELF
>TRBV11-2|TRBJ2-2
ASSSVYLDRENTGELF
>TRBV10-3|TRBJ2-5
AISEDRRETQY
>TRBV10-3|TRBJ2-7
AISHDNRAYEQY
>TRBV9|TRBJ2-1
ASSVGGQNINEQF
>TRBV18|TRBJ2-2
ASSPLLRGELF
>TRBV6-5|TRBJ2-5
ASSYESRSGTQY
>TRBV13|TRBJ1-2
ASSPAGQGADGIRGYT
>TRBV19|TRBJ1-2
ASSLNRAANYGYT
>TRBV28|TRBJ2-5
ASNGGLAGVKTQY
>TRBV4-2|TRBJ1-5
ASRPGGSSNQPQH
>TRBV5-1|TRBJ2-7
ASSFNKGRPISYEQY
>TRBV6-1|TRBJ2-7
ASSEEEGDSHEQY
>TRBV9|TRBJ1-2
ASSVDVRSNYGYT
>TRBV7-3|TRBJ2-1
ASSDVAGGLNEQF
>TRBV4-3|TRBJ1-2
ASSQGEGEANYGYT
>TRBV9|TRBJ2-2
ASSVGLTGELF
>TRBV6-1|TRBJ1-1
ASSDSDRGYTEAF
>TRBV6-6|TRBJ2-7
ASSYSRAGQY
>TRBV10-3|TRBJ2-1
AIRKGTQMSSYNEQF
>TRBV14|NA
ASRGATQGSDEQY
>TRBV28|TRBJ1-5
ASSLLPRNQPQH
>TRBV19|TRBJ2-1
ASRPPLRNEQF
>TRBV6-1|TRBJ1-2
ASSEASAGFGYGYT
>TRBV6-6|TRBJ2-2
ASSYRPGLATGELF
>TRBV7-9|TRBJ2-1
ASSGGGLVNEQF
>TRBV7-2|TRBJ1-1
ASSLTSSGLVNTEAF
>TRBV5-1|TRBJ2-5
ASSPDQETQY
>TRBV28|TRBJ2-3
ASIRRGTTDTQY
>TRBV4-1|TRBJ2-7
ASSHPLAGLSYEQY
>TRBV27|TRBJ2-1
ASSSRGSSYNEQF
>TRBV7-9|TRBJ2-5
ASSLSPHPGQGVQTQY
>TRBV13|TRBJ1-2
ASSLEETLEGYT
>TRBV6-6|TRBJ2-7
ASSYSGREAYEQY
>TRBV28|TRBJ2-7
ASSSPSGYYEQY
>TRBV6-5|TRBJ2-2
ASSFDSNPGELF
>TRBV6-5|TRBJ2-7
ASSPDLAGEQY
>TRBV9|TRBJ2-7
ASSVASTGLAYEQY
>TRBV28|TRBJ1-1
ASSRDGGGFEAF
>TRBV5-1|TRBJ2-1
ASSSTEYSNEQF
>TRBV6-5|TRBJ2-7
ASSRSATYEQY
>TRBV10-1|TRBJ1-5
ASPRRARDTSPSNQPQH
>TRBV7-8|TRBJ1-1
ASSGRLRMNTEAF
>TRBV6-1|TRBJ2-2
ASSEHLTGELF